This T cell receptor beta chain was documented in a study of long-term antiretroviral therapy in people with HIV. Study observations and caveats: Compared with controls, HIV repertoires showed narrower CDR3 length ranges. Absence of data on ART adherence, viral resistance or therapy changes was noted. Despite increasing after ART, diversity remained lower than that of transplant donor controls.

The CDR3 loop spans 17 amino acids. Germline assignment: CDR1 MNHEY and CDR2 SMNVEV (reference sequence). V was pared by 3 bases and J by 3 bases, with 10 bases of the junction left unmatched. Everyone in the study who had HIV was treated in the United States. The authors ran the immunoSEQ assay, v3.0, at survey level. Profiled with immunoSEQ multiplex PCR; TCRdb holds only in-frame clones, not every one. The table shows 17,000 or so clones, with more than 85% occurring only once. Comment on this clone: Antigen specificity is unknown.

This specimen consisted of unsorted PBMCs, obtained 0.3 years after starting antiretroviral therapy. This TCR came from a man in his 60s with HIV. The chain links TRBV27 to TRBJ2-4, with 8 bases matching TRBD1. The CDR3 nucleotides read TGTGCCAGCAGTTTGGAGGTGGGACAGGTAGTCAAAAACATTCAGTACTTC. Amino acids: CASSLEVGQVVKNIQYF.